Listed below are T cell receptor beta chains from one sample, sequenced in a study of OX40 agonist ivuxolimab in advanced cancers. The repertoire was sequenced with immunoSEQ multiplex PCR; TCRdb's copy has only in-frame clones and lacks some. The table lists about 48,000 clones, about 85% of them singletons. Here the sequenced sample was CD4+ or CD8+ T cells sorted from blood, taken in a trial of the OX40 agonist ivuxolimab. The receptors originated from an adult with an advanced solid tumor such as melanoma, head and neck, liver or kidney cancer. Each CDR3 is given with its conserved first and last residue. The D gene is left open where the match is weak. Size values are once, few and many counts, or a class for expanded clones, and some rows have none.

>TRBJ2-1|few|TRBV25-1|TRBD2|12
CASSGGGNEQFF
TGTGCCAGCAGTGGGGGGGGGAATGAGCAGTTCTTC
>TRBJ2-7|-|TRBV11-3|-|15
CASSPGSRGAYEQYF
TGTGCCAGCAGCCCTGGGTCGAGGGGAGCCTACGAGCAGTACTTC
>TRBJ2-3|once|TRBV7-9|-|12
CASSSSLWTQYF
TGTGCCAGCAGCTCTAGTCTATGGACGCAGTATTTT
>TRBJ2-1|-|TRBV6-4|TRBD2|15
CASSGVTSGHNEQFF
TGTGCCAGCAGTGGGGTGACTAGCGGCCACAATGAGCAGTTCTTC
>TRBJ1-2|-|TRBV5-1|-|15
CASSRSGSGNYGYTF
TGCGCCAGCAGCCGGTCGGGGTCCGGTAACTATGGCTACACCTTC
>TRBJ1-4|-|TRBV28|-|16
CASSRVPGATNEKLFF
TGTGCCAGCAGCCGGGTCCCAGGCGCAACTAATGAAAAACTGTTTTTT
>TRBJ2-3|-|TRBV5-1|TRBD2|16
CASSLEGSGGTDTQYF
TGCGCCAGCAGCTTGGAAGGGAGCGGGGGCACAGATACGCAGTATTTT
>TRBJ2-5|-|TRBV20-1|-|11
CSAAGRETQYF
TGCAGCGCGGCGGGCCGGGAGACCCAGTACTTC
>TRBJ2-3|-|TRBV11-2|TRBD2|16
CASSLWTSGAGDTQYF
TGTGCCAGCAGCTTGTGGACAAGCGGGGCGGGAGATACGCAGTATTTT
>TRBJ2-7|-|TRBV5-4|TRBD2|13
CAGGGIEPSEQYF
TGTGCCGGGGGGGGGATCGAGCCTTCCGAGCAGTACTTC
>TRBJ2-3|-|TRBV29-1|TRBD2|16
CSVPGPLAGAGDTQYF
TGCAGCGTTCCGGGGCCCCTAGCGGGAGCGGGAGATACGCAGTATTTT
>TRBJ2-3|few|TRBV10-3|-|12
CAISESPDTQYF
TGTGCCATCAGTGAGTCGCCAGATACGCAGTATTTT
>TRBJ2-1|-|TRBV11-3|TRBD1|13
CASSPNRQGLQFF
TGTGCCAGCAGCCCTAACAGACAGGGCTTACAGTTCTTC
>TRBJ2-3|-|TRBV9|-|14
CASSPIADTDTQYF
TGTGCCAGCAGCCCCATAGCGGACACAGATACGCAGTATTTT
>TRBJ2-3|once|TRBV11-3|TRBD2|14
CASSSSGRPDTQYF
TGTGCCAGCAGCTCTAGCGGGAGACCAGATACGCAGTATTTT
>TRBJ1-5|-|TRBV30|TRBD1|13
CAWSTDRAQPQHF
TGTGCCTGGAGTACGGACAGGGCTCAGCCCCAGCATTTT
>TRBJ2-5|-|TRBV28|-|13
CASRPDRTATQYF
TGTGCCAGCAGGCCCGACAGGACGGCGACCCAGTACTTC
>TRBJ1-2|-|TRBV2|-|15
CASSELVGSSRGYTF
TGTGCCAGCAGTGAACTAGTGGGCTCGTCGCGTGGCTACACCTTC
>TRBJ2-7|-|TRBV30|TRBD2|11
CAWSVGGTSSF
TGTGCCTGGAGTGTGGGGGGGACCTCGAGCTTC
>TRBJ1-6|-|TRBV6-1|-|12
CASSSGNSPLHF
TGTGCCAGCAGCTCAGGGAATTCACCCCTCCACTTT
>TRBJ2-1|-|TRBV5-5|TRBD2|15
CASSLEGLAENEQFF
TGTGCCAGCAGCTTGGAAGGACTAGCGGAGAATGAGCAGTTCTTC
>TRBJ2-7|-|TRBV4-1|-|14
CASSIQDSSYEQYF
TGCGCCAGCAGCATCCAGGACAGCTCCTACGAGCAGTACTTC
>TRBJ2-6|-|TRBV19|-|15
CASSITRAGANVLTF
TGTGCCAGTAGTATAACCCGGGCTGGGGCCAACGTCCTGACTTTC
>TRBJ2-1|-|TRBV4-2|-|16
CASSQGSWGLTDEQFF
TGTGCCAGCAGCCAAGGATCCTGGGGGCTTACGGATGAGCAGTTCTTC
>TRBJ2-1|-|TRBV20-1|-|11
CSAKGYNEQFF
TGCAGTGCCAAGGGGTACAATGAGCAGTTCTTC
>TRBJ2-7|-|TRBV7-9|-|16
CASSLDGSFSSYEQYF
TGTGCCAGCAGCTTAGATGGTAGTTTTAGCTCCTACGAGCAGTACTTC
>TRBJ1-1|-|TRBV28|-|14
CASSLRGGNTEAFF
TGTGCCAGCAGTTTGCGGGGTGGGAACACTGAAGCTTTCTTT
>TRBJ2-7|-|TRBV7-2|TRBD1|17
CASSSLPGQGQDYEQYF
TGTGCCAGCAGCTCTCTCCCGGGACAGGGGCAAGACTACGAGCAGTACTTC
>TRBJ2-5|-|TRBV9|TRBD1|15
CASSLRDRVQETQYF
TGTGCCAGCAGCCTCCGGGACAGGGTTCAAGAGACCCAGTACTTC
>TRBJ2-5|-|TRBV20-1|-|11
CSAPLRETQYF
TGCAGTGCTCCCCTTCGAGAGACCCAGTACTTC
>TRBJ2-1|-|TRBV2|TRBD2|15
CASSRLAGGYNEQFF
TGTGCCAGCAGTCGACTAGCGGGAGGTTACAATGAGCAGTTCTTC
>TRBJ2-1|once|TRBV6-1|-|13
CASSEQRGNLQFF
TGTGCCAGCAGTGAACAAAGGGGGAATCTACAGTTCTTC
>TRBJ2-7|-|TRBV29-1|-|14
CSVEGLTGDYEQYF
TGCAGCGTTGAAGGGCTAACGGGGGACTACGAGCAGTACTTC
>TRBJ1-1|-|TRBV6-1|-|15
CASSEVGYPNTEAFF
TGTGCCAGCAGTGAAGTAGGGTATCCGAACACTGAAGCTTTCTTT
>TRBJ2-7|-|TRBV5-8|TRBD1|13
CASSWDRGAEQYF
TGTGCCAGCAGCTGGGACAGGGGGGCCGAGCAGTACTTC
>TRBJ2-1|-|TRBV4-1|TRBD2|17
CASSLASAGGRRNEQFF
TGCGCCAGCAGCCTAGCCAGCGCGGGAGGGCGTAGAAATGAGCAGTTCTTC
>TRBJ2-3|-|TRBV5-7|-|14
CASSLASGTDTQYF
TGTGCCAGCAGCTTGGCTAGCGGCACAGATACGCAGTATTTT
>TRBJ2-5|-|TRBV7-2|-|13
CASSFNPFETQYF
TGTGCCAGCAGCTTCAATCCCTTCGAGACCCAGTACTTC
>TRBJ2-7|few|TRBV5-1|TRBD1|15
CASSLGDSEIYEQYF
TGCGCCAGCAGCTTGGGGGACAGCGAAATCTACGAGCAGTACTTC
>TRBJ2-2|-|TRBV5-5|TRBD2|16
CASSATRVAGTGELFF
TGTGCCAGCAGCGCGACTAGGGTAGCGGGCACCGGGGAGCTGTTTTTT
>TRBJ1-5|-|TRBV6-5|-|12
CASSDSNQPQHF
TGTGCCAGCAGTGACAGCAATCAGCCCCAGCATTTT
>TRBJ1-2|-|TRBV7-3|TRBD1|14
CASSLTGTGYGYTF
TGTGCCAGCAGCTTAACCGGGACAGGGTATGGCTACACCTTC
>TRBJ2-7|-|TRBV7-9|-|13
CASSPDPWSARNF
TGTGCCAGCAGCCCAGACCCGTGGTCAGCTCGTAACTTC
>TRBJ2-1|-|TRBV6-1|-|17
CASSEAFGVLSYNEQFF
TGTGCCAGCAGCGAAGCCTTCGGGGTCCTCTCCTACAATGAGCAGTTCTTC
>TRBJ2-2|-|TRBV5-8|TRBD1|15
CASKQQGAGTGELFF
TGTGCCAGCAAACAACAGGGGGCGGGCACCGGGGAGCTGTTTTTT
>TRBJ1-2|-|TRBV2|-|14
CASRGDTGHYGYTF
TGTGCCAGCAGGGGTGATACAGGGCACTATGGCTACACCTTC
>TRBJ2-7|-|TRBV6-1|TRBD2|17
CASSEEVGAGGIHEQYF
TGTGCCAGCAGTGAAGAGGTTGGTGCGGGAGGGATCCACGAGCAGTACTTC
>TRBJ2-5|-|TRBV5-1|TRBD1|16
CASSLLTGTGQETQYF
TGCGCCAGCAGCCTTCTTACGGGGACAGGCCAAGAGACCCAGTACTTC